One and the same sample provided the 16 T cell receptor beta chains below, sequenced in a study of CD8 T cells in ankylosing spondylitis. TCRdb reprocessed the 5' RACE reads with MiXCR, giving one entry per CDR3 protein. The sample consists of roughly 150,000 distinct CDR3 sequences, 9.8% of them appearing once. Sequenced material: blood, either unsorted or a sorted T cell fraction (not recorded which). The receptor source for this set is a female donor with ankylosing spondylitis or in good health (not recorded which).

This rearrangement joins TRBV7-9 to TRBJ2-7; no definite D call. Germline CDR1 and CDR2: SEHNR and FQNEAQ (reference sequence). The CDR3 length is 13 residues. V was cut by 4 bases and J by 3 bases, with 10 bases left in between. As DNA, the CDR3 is TGTGCCAGCAGCTCAGAGTTAAGCTACGAGCAGTACTTC. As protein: CASSSELSYEQYF.

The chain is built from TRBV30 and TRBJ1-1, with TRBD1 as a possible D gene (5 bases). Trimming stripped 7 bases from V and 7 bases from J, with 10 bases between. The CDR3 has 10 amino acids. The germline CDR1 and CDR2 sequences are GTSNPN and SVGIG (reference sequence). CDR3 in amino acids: CASSGGEAFF. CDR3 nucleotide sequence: TGTGCCTCATCCGGGGGTGAAGCTTTCTTT.

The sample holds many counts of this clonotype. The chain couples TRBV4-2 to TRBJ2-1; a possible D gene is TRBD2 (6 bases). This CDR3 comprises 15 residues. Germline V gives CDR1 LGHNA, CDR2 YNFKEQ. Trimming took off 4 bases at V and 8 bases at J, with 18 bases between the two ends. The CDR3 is CASSLSLWGEDEQFF. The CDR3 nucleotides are TGTGCCAGCAGCCTTTCCCTCTGGGGGGAGGATGAGCAGTTCTTC.

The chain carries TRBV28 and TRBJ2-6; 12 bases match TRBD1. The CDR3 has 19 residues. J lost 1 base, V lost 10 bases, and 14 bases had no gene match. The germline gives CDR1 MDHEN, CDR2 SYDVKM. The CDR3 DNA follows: TGTGCCACCAGCCATCCCGGGACAGGGGGCGCTTCTGGGGCCAACGTCCTGACTTTC. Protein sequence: CATSHPGTGGASGANVLTF.

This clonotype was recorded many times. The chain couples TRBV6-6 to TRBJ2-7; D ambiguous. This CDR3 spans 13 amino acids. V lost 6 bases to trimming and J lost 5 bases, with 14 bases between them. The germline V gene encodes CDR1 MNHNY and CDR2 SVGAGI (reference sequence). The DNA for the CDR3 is TGTGCCAGCAGATGGAAGCTATCAGACGAGCAGTACTTC. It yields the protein CASRWKLSDEQYF.

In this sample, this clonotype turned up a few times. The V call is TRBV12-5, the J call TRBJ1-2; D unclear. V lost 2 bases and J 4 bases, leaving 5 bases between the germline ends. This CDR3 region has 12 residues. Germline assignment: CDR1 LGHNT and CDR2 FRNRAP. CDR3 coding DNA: TGTGCTAGTGGTTTGATACCCTATGGCTACACCTTC. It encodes CASGLIPYGYTF.

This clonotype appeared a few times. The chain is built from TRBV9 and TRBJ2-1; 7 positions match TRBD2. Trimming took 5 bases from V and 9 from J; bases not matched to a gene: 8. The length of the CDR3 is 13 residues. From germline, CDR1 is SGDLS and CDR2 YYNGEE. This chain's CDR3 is CASRGGSEGEQFF. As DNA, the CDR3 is TGTGCCAGCAGGGGCGGGAGTGAGGGTGAGCAGTTCTTC. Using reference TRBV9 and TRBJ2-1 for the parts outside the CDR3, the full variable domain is DSGVTQTPKHLITATGQRVTLRCSPRSGDLSVYWYQQSLDQGLQFLIQYYNGEERAKGNILERFSAQQFPDLHSELNLSSLELGDSALYFCASRGGSEGEQFFGPGTRLTVL.

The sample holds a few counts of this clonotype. CDR3 DNA: TGCGCCAGCAGCCAAGCAGACTTCTTCGCAGCGGGAAACAATGAGCAGTTCTTC. Its translation: CASSQADFFAAGNNEQFF. J is TRBJ2-1 and V is TRBV4-3; 7 nucleotides line up with TRBD2. Germline V gene data show CDR1 as LGHNA and CDR2 as YSLEER. CDR3 length: 18 amino acids. V shed 1 base, J shed 5 bases, and the junction held 14 bases outside the gene matches.

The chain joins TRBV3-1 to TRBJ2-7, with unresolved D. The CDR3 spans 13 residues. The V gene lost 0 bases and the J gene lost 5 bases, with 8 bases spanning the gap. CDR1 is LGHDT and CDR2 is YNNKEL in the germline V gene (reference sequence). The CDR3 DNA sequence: TGTGCCAGCAGCCAAGATACAGACGACGAGCAGTACTTC. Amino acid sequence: CASSQDTDDEQYF.

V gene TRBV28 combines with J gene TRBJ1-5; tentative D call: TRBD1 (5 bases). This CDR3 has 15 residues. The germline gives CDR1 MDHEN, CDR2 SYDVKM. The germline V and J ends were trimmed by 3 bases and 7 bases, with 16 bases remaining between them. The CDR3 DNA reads TGTGCCAGCAGTTTCGGCCAGGGTTTCAGACAGCCCCAGCATTTT. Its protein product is CASSFGQGFRQPQHF.

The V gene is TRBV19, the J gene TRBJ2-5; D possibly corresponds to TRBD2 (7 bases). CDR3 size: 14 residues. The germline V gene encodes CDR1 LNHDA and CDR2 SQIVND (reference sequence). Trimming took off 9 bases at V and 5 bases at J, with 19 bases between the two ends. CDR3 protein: CASKARGPGETQYF. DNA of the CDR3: TGTGCCAGCAAGGCGCGGGGGCCGGGGGAGACCCAGTACTTC.

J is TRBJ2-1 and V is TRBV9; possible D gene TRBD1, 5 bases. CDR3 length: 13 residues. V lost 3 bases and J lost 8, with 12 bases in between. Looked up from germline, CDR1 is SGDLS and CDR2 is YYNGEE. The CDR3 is CASSAHGADEQFF. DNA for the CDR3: TGTGCCAGCAGCGCCCATGGGGCCGATGAGCAGTTCTTC.

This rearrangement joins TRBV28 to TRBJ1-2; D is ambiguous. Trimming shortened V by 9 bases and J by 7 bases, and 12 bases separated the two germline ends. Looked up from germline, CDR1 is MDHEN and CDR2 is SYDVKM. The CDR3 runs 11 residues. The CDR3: CARPTLPGYTF. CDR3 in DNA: TGTGCCAGACCTACACTCCCTGGCTACACCTTC.

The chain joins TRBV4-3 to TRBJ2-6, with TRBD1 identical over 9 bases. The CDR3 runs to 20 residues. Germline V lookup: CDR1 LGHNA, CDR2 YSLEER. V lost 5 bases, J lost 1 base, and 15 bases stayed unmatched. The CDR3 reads CASSTKLGTGNFSGANVLTF. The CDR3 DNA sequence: TGCGCCAGCAGCACTAAATTAGGGACAGGGAATTTTTCTGGGGCCAACGTCCTGACTTTC.

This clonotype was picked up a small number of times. CDR3 sequence: CASSYSQHSNQPQHF. The CDR3 nucleotides are TGTGCCAGCAGTTATTCACAGCATAGCAATCAGCCCCAGCATTTT. J is TRBJ1-5 and V is TRBV27, with D uncertain. V was shortened by 4 bases and J by 0 bases, with 10 bases between the two germline ends. Per the germline V gene, CDR1 is MNHEY and CDR2 is SMNVEV (reference sequence). The CDR3 has 15 amino acids.

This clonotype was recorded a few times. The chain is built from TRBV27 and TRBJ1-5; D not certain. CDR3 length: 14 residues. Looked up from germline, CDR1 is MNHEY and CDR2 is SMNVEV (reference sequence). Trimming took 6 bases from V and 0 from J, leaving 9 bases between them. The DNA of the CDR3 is TGTGCCAGCAGCCCGGTAGATAGCAATCAGCCCCAGCATTTT. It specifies CASSPVDSNQPQHF.